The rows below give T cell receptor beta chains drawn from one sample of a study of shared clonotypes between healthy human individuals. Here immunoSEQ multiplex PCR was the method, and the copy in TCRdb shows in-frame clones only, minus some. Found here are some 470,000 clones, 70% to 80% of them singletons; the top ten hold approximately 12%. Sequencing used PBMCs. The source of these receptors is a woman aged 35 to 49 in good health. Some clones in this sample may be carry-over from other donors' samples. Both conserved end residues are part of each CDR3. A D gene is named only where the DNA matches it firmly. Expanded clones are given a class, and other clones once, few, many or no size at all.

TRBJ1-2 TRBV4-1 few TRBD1 CASSQPGTGVNYGYTF TGCGCCAGCAGCCAACCCGGGACAGGGGTCAACTATGGCTACACCTTC
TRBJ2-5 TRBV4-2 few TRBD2 CASSLGTSGRKSQETQYF TGTGCCAGCAGCCTTGGGACTAGCGGGAGGAAAAGCCAAGAGACCCAGTACTTC
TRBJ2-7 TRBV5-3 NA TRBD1 CARSQSGGAVEQYF TGTGCCAGAAGCCAATCAGGGGGCGCGGTCGAGCAGTACTTC
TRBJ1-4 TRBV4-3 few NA CASSQEWGLGEKLFF TGCGCCAGCAGCCAAGAATGGGGGCTTGGAGAAAAACTGTTTTTT
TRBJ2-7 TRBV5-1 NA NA CASSLDFREYEQYF TGCGCCAGCAGCTTGGACTTTCGAGAGTACGAGCAGTACTTC
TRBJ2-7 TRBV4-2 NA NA CASSQDVTPRYEQYF TGTGCCAGCAGCCAAGATGTTACTCCGAGATACGAGCAGTACTTC
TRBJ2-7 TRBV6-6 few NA CASSYSRAVSSYEQYF TGTGCCAGCAGTTACTCACGAGCGGTCAGCTCCTACGAGCAGTACTTC
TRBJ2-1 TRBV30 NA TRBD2 CAWTSGTSGIDEQFF TGTGCCTGGACTTCCGGGACTAGCGGGATCGATGAGCAGTTCTTC
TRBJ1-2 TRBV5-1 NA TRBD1 CASSLDTGGVRGYTF TGCGCCAGCAGCTTGGATACAGGGGGCGTGCGGGGCTACACCTTC
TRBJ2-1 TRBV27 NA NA CASSSGGPRHEQFF TGTGCCAGCAGTAGCGGCGGCCCTCGCCATGAGCAGTTCTTC
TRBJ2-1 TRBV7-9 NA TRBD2 CASSLRVAGSYNEQFF TGTGCCAGCAGCTTAAGGGTAGCGGGGTCCTACAATGAGCAGTTCTTC
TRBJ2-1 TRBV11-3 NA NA CASSAEQDEQFF TGTGCCAGCAGCGCAGAGCAGGATGAGCAGTTCTTC
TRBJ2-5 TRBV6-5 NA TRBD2 CASGPSGLARETQYF TGTGCCAGCGGACCTTCCGGACTAGCTAGGGAGACCCAGTACTTC
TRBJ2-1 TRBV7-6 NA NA CASSLSRAVNEQFF TGTGCCAGCAGCTTAAGCAGGGCTGTCAATGAGCAGTTCTTC
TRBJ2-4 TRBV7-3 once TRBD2 CASSLVPLAGGHETIQYF TGTGCCAGCAGCTTAGTACCCCTAGCGGGAGGGCACGAAACTATTCAGTACTTC
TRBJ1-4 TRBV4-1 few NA CASSQWTATNEKLFF TGCGCCAGCAGCCAATGGACAGCAACTAATGAAAAACTGTTTTTT
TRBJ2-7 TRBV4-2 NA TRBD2 CASSLRLAGVVEQYF TGTGCCAGCAGCCTCCGGCTAGCGGGAGTTGTCGAGCAGTACTTC
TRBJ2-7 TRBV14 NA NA CASSQVGAISYEQYF TGTGCCAGCAGCCAAGTCGGGGCCATCTCCTACGAGCAGTACTTC
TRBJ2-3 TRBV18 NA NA CASSLTGGNTDTQYF TGTGCCAGCTCATTAACGGGGGGCAACACAGATACGCAGTATTTT
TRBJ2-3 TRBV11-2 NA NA CASSQDRTDTQYF TGTGCCAGCAGCCAGGACAGAACAGATACGCAGTATTTT
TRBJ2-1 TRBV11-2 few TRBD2 CASSLGGGEQFF TGTGCCAGCAGCTTAGGCGGGGGTGAGCAGTTCTTC
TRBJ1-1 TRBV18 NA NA CASSQVGGAGEAFF TGTGCCAGCTCCCAGGTGGGAGGGGCTGGTGAAGCTTTCTTT
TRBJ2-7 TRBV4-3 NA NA CASSHPFYEQYF TGCGCCAGCAGCCACCCATTCTACGAGCAGTACTTC
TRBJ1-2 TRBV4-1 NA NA CASSQVRSDGYTF TGCGCCAGCAGCCAAGTTAGGTCCGATGGCTACACCTTC
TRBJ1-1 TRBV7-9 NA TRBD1 CASSSKGARNTEAFF TGTGCCAGCAGCTCCAAGGGGGCCAGGAACACTGAAGCTTTCTTT
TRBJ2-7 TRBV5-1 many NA CASSLAGDSYEQYF TGCGCCAGCAGCTTGGCGGGGGACAGCTACGAGCAGTACTTC
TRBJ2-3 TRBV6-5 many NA CASSSSEDTQYF TGTGCCAGCAGTAGCTCCGAGGATACGCAGTATTTT
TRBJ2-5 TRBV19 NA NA CASSALALETQYF TGTGCCAGTTCCGCCCTGGCCTTGGAGACCCAGTACTTC
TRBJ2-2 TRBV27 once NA CASSLWTNTGELFF TGTGCCAGCAGTTTATGGACGAACACCGGGGAGCTGTTTTTT
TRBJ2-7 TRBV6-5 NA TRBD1 CASSPDRGTYEQYF TGTGCCAGCAGCCCGGACAGGGGGACCTACGAGCAGTACTTC
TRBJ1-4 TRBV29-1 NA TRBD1 CSGSPGQGEKLFF TGCAGCGGGAGTCCGGGACAGGGAGAAAAACTGTTTTTT
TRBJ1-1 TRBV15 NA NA CATSRESGSWAGNTEAFF TGTGCCACCAGCAGAGAGTCCGGGTCTTGGGCAGGGAACACTGAAGCTTTCTTT
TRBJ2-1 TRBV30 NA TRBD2 CAWRRASGISYNEQFF TGTGCCTGGAGGCGGGCTAGCGGGATCTCCTACAATGAGCAGTTCTTC
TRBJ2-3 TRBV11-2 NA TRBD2 CASRKGGTSGSWDTQYF TGTGCCAGCAGAAAAGGCGGGACTAGCGGGAGTTGGGATACGCAGTATTTT
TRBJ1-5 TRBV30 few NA CAWSVRGNQPQHF TGTGCCTGGAGTGTTAGGGGGAATCAGCCCCAGCATTTT
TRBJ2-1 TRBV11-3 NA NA CASTPGRIDNEQFF TGTGCCAGCACCCCGGGACGGATCGACAATGAGCAGTTCTTC
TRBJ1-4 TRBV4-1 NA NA CASTRQLNNEKLFF TGCGCCAGCACCCGACAGCTAAATAATGAAAAACTGTTTTTT
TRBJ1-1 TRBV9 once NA CASSPSGVNTEAFF TGTGCCAGCAGCCCCTCTGGGGTGAACACTGAAGCTTTCTTT
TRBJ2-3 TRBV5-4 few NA CASSLDLTDTQYF TGTGCCAGCAGCTTGGACCTCACAGATACGCAGTATTTT
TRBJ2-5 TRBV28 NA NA CASRSGVFETQYF TGTGCCAGCAGATCGGGAGTTTTCGAGACCCAGTACTTC
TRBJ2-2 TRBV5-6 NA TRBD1 CASSLWDRALGELFF TGTGCCAGCAGCTTGTGGGACAGGGCACTTGGGGAGCTGTTTTTT